This TCR beta chain was captured in a study of shared clonotypes between healthy human individuals. Study-level information: Those who served as donors were a couple of women and a few men between the ages of 18 and 49. Per-donor plates numbered three CD4 naive, three CD4 memory, two CD8 naive and one CD8 memory.

Naive CD8 cells lacked CD45RO, underwent positive selection for CCR7 and left out terminally differentiated effector memory CD45RA+ cells. Original methodology: Because ImmunoSEQ provided only junction sequences with no quality scores, the filtering differed. Measured with immunoSEQ multiplex PCR; TCRdb has only the in-frame clones, and not every one. V and J calls and clone size follow that table, whereas D and trimming were derived from the DNA. The table shows about 2.1 million clones, with approximately 94% occurring only once. In germline, CDR1 is SGDLS, CDR2 YYNGEE. V lost 2 bases, J lost 2 bases, and 8 bases stayed unmatched. This CDR3 is 17 amino acids long. The study's findings and limits: Non-shared clonotypes displayed generation probabilities falling below those of clonotypes present in all four donors.

Comments on this clone: Its target is unknown.

The sample taken for sequencing was naive CD8+ T cells from PBMCs. The gene calls are TRBV9 and TRBJ2-5; 11 bases align to TRBD2. This clonotype originated in a man aged 18 to 30 in good health. Some clones in this sample may be carry-over from other donors' samples. CDR3 in DNA: TGTGCCAGCAGCGTGGTAGGGGGGACTAGCGGACAAGAGACCCAGTACTTC. This codes for CASSVVGGTSGQETQYF.